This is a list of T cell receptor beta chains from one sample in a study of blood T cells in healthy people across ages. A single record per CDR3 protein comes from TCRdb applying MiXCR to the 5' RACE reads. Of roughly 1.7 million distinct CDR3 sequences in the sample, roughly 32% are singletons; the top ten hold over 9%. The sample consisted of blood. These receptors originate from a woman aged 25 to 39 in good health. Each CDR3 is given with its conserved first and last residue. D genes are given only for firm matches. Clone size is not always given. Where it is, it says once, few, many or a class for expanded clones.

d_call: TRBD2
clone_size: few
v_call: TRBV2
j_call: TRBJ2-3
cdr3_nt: TGTGCCAGCAGCGACCTAGCGGGAGGTATGAATACGCAGTATTTT
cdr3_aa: CASSDLAGGMNTQYF

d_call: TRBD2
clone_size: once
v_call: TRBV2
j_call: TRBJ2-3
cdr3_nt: TGTGCCAGCAGTGCCCCTAGCGGGGGGTCCACAGATACGCAGTATTTT
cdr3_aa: CASSAPSGGSTDTQYF

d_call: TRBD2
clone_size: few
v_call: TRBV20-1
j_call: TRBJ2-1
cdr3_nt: TGCAGTGCGCCGGGACTAGCGGGGGTCTACAATGAGCAGTTCTTC
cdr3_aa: CSAPGLAGVYNEQFF

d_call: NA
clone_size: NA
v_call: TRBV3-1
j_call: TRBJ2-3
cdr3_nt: TGTGCCAGCAGCCAAATGGCGGCAGATACGCAGTATTTT
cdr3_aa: CASSQMAADTQYF

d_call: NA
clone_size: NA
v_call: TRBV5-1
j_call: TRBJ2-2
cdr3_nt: TGCGCCAGCAGCCTGGGAGGGGGCCGGCACACCGGGGAGCTGTTTTTT
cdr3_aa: CASSLGGGRHTGELFF

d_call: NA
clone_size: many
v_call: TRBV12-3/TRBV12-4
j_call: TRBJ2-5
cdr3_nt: TGTGCCAGCACAAGGGATAGGTACCAAGAGACCCAGTACTTC
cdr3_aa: CASTRDRYQETQYF

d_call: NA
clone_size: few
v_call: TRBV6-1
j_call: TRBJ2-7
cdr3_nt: TGTGCCAGCAGTGAAGGGTCGGGCGAGCAGTACTTC
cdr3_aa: CASSEGSGEQYF

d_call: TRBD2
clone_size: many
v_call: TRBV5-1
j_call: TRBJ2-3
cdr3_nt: TGCGCCAGCAGCTTTAGCGGGGGGGCCACAGATACGCAGTATTTT
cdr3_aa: CASSFSGGATDTQYF

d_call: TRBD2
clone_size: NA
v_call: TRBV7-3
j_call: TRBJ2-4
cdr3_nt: TGTGCCAGCAGCCCCTCGGCGGGGGTGGCCAAAAACATTCAGTACTTC
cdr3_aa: CASSPSAGVAKNIQYF

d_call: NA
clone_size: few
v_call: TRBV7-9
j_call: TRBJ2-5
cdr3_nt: TGTGCCAGCAGCTTTTTAGCGGACGCACAAGAGACCCAGTACTTC
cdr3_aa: CASSFLADAQETQYF

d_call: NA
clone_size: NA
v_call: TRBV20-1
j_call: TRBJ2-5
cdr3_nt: TGCAGTGCTGGACGATGGGGGACCCAAGAGACCCAGTACTTC
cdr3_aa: CSAGRWGTQETQYF

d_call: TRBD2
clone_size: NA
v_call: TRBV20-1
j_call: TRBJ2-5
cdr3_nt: TGCAGTGCTGTGGGACTAGCGGGAGTAGGCGAGACCCAGTACTTC
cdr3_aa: CSAVGLAGVGETQYF

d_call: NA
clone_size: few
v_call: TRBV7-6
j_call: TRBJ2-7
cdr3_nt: TGTGCCAGCAGCGCCGACGGTCCTTCGCGGGAGCAGTACTTC
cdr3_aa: CASSADGPSREQYF

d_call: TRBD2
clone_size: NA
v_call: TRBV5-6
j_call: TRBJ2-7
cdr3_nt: TGTGCCAGCAGCTTGGGGACTAGCGACTACGAGCAGTACTTC
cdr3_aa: CASSLGTSDYEQYF

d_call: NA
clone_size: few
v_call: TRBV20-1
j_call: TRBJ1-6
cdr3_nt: TGCAGTGCTAGAATCACCGATTCACCCCTCCACTTT
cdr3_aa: CSARITDSPLHF

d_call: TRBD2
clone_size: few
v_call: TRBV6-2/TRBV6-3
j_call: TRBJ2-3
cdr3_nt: TGTGCCAGCAGCCGGGGGGGCTTCGGCACAGATACGCAGTATTTT
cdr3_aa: CASSRGGFGTDTQYF

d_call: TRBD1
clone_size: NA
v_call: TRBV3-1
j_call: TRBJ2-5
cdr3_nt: TGTGCCAGCAGCCAAAGCGAAGGTACGACAGGGTTAGAGACCCAGTACTTC
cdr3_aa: CASSQSEGTTGLETQYF

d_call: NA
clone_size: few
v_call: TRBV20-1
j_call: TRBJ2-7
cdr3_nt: TGCAGTGCCCCCCACGGTGGCAGCGACTACGAGCAGTACTTC
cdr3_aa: CSAPHGGSDYEQYF

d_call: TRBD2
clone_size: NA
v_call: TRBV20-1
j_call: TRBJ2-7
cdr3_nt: TGCAGTGCTCGCGGGACTAGCGGACTCTACGAGCAGTACTTC
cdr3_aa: CSARGTSGLYEQYF

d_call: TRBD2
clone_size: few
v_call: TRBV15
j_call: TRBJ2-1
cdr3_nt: TGTGCCACCAGCAGACCCCCTGGGCGGGGGATTTCCAATGAGCAGTTCTTC
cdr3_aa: CATSRPPGRGISNEQFF

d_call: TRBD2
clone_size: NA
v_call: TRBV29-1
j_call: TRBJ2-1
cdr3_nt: TGCAGCGTTTTCGGGCCCCGGGAGGGAATTGAGCAGTTCTTC
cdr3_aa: CSVFGPREGIEQFF

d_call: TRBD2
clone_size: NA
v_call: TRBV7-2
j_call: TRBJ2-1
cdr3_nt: TGTGCCAGCAGCTTGGGACTAGCGGCGACCTTCTACAATGAGCAGTTCTTC
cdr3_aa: CASSLGLAATFYNEQFF

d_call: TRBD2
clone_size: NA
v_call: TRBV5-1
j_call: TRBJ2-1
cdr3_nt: TGCGCCAGCAGCCCCACTAGCGGCCCGGACAATGAGCAGTTCTTC
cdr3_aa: CASSPTSGPDNEQFF

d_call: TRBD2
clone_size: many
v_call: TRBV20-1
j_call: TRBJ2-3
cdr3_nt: TGCAGTGCCCCAAGGGGACTAGCGGGGAGTTATACGCAGTATTTT
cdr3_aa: CSAPRGLAGSYTQYF

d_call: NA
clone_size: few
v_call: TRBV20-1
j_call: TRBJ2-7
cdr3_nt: TGCAGTGCTAGACGAAGAACGGGACGGAGCTACGAGCAGTACTTC
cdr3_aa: CSARRRTGRSYEQYF

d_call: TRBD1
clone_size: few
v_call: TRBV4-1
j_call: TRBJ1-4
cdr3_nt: TGCGCCAGCAGGCGACAGGGTGGGGAAAAACTGTTTTTT
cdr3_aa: CASRRQGGEKLFF

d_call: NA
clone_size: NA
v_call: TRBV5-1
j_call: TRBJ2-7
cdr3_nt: TGCGCCAGCAGAGGGACAACATCCTCCTACGAGCAGTACTTC
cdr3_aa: CASRGTTSSYEQYF

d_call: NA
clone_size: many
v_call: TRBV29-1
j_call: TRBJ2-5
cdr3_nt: TGCAGCGGCCAGGACTCCGGACGAGAGACCCAGTACTTC
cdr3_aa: CSGQDSGRETQYF

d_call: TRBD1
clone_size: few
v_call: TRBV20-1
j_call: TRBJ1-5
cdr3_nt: TGCAGTGCTAGTCAACGGGACAGCTTTCAGCCCCAGCATTTT
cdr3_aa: CSASQRDSFQPQHF

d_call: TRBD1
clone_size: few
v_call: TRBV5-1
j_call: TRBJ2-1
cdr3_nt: TGCGCCAGCAGCTATACAGGGGGCTACTACAATGAGCAGTTCTTC
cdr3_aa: CASSYTGGYYNEQFF